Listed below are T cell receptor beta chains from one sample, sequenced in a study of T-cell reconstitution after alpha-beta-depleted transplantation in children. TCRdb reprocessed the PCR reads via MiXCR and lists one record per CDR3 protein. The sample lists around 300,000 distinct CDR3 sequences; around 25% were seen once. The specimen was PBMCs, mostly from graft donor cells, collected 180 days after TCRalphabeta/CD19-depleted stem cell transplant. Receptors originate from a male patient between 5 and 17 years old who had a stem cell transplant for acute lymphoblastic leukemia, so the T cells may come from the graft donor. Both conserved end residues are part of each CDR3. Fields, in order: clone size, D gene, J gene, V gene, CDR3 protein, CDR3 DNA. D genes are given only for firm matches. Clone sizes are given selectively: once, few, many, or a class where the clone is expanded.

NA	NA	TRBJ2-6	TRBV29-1	CSVVGYDGANVLTF	TGCAGCGTTGTAGGTTATGACGGGGCCAACGTCCTGACTTTC
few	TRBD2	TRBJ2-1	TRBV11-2	CASSLDRLAGYNEQFF	TGTGCCAGCAGCTTAGATCGGCTAGCGGGATACAATGAGCAGTTCTTC
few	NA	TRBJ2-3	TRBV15	CATSRDRLRGSQDTQYF	TGTGCCACCAGCAGAGATCGGCTAAGAGGGAGCCAGGATACGCAGTATTTT
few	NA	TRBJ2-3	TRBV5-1	CASSEGTDRTDTQYF	TGCGCCAGCAGCGAAGGGACGGACCGCACAGATACGCAGTATTTT
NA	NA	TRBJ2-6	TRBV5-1	CASRNRTGASVLTF	TGCGCCAGCAGAAACAGGACTGGGGCCAGCGTCCTGACTTTC
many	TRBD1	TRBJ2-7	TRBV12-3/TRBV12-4	CASKEGTDYSLQYF	TGTGCCAGCAAGGAAGGGACAGACTATTCCTTACAGTACTTC
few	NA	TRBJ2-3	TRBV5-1	CASSLGQQVGTDTQYF	TGCGCCAGCAGCTTGGGACAGCAGGTCGGCACAGATACGCAGTATTTT
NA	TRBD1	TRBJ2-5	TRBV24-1	CATQDRRETQYF	TGTGCCACCCAGGACAGGCGAGAGACCCAGTACTTC
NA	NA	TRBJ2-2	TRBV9	CASSVQPKNTGELFF	TGTGCCAGCAGCGTACAGCCAAAGAACACCGGGGAGCTGTTTTTT
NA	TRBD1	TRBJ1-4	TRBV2	CASSSRDRSNEKLFF	TGTGCCAGCAGTTCCCGGGACAGAAGCAATGAAAAACTGTTTTTT
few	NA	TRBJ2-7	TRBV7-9	CASSPFGGEQYF	TGTGCCAGCAGCCCCTTTGGGGGCGAGCAGTACTTC
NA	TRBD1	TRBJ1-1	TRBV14	CASSPGQGRAFF	TGTGCCAGCAGCCCTGGACAGGGACGGGCTTTCTTT
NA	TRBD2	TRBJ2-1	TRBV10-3	CAIEREAGNEQFF	TGTGCCATAGAGCGGGAGGCGGGCAATGAGCAGTTCTTC
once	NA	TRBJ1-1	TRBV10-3	CAISPRDPNTEAFF	TGTGCCATCAGCCCCCGGGACCCGAACACTGAAGCTTTCTTT
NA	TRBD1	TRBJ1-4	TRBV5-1	CASSSGMDRGEKLFF	TGCGCCAGCAGCTCGGGGATGGACAGGGGAGAAAAACTGTTTTTT
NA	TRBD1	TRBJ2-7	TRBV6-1	CASSLIPGQGSYEQYF	TGTGCCAGCAGTCTGATCCCTGGACAGGGTAGCTACGAGCAGTACTTC
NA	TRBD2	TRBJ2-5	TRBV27	CASSSVGTSGSGTQYF	TGTGCCAGCAGTTCCGTGGGGACTAGCGGTTCGGGGACCCAGTACTTC
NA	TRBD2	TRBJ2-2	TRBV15	CATSRDRAGESVF	TGTGCCACCAGCAGAGATCGGGCGGGAGAGAGTGTTTTT
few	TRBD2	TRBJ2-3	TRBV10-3	CAISGTSADTQYF	TGTGCCATCAGTGGCACTAGCGCAGATACGCAGTATTTT
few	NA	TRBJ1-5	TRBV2	CASRSSGGQPQHF	TGTGCCAGCAGGTCATCGGGGGGCCAGCCCCAGCATTTT
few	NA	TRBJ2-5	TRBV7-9	CASSIAQGLETQYF	TGTGCCAGCAGCATTGCCCAGGGGCTAGAGACCCAGTACTTC
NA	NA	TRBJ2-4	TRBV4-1	CASSQGRVLENIQYF	TGCGCCAGCAGCCAAGGCAGAGTTCTAGAAAACATTCAGTACTTC
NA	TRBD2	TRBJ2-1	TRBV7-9	CASSFVTSGDNEQFF	TGTGCCAGCAGCTTCGTAACTAGCGGCGACAATGAGCAGTTCTTC
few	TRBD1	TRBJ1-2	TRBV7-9	CASSLEAGGAYGYTF	TGTGCCAGCAGCTTAGAGGCAGGGGGCGCGTATGGCTACACCTTC
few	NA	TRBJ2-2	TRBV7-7	CASSLDEIVNTGELFF	TGTGCCAGCAGCTTAGACGAGATTGTGAACACCGGGGAGCTGTTTTTT
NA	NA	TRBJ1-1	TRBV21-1	CASSKLERNTEAFF	TGTGCCAGCAGCAAACTAGAACGGAACACTGAAGCTTTCTTT
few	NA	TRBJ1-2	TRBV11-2	CASSRLGSNYGYTF	TGTGCCAGCAGCCGACTGGGTTCTAACTATGGCTACACCTTC
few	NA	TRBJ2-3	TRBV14	CASSQEFVADTQYF	TGTGCCAGCAGCCAAGAATTCGTAGCAGATACGCAGTATTTT
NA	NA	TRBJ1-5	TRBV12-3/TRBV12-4	CASSHYRALNQPQHF	TGTGCCAGCAGCCATTACAGGGCGCTCAATCAGCCCCAGCATTTT
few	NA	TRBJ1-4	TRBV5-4	CASSTRDISNEKLFF	TGTGCCAGCAGTACACGCGATATCTCTAATGAAAAACTGTTTTTT
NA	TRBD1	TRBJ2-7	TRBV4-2	CASSQPGGRGQHEQYF	TGTGCCAGCAGCCAGCCCGGTGGCAGGGGGCAACACGAGCAGTACTTC
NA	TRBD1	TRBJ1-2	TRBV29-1	CSVGYRGSLYGYTF	TGCAGCGTTGGGTACAGGGGTTCCCTCTATGGCTACACCTTC
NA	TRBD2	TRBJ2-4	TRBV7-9	CASSRELAGGSKNIQYF	TGTGCCAGCAGCCGGGAACTAGCGGGAGGCTCCAAAAACATTCAGTACTTC
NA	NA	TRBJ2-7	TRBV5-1	CASRTTATYEQYF	TGCGCCAGCAGGACGACAGCGACCTACGAGCAGTACTTC
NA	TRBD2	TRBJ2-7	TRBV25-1	CASGGSGRIYEQYF	TGTGCCAGCGGGGGTAGCGGGAGAATCTACGAGCAGTACTTC
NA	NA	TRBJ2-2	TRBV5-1	CASSLVPGATTGELFF	TGCGCCAGCAGCTTGGTCCCGGGGGCGACCACCGGGGAGCTGTTTTTT
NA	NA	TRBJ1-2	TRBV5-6	CASSRTGESTF	TGTGCCAGCAGCCGGACGGGGGAATCGACCTTC
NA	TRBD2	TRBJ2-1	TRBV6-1	CASRLSGRWDEQFF	TGTGCCAGCAGATTAAGCGGGAGGTGGGATGAGCAGTTCTTC
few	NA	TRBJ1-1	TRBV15	CATSRDGNRLNTEAFF	TGTGCCACCAGCAGGGACGGTAATCGTTTGAACACTGAAGCTTTCTTT
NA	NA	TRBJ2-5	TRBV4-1	CASSQGAGETQYF	TGCGCCAGCAGCCAAGGAGCCGGGGAGACCCAGTACTTC
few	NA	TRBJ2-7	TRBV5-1	CASSPGGTETYEQYF	TGCGCCAGCAGCCCCGGAGGGACAGAGACTTACGAGCAGTACTTC
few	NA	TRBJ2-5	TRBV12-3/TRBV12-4	CASSLTKGLQETQYF	TGTGCCAGCAGTTTGACGAAAGGCCTTCAAGAGACCCAGTACTTC